This note documents a single T cell receptor (beta chain) sequence. Its binding antigen is unknown. Within one base of it there is no much larger clone, and no base qualities were kept. At diagnosis, tumor, uninvolved tumor-adjacent lung and peripheral blood were collected and then preserved as a mix of FFPE and fresh-frozen material. Blood samples were analyzed as peripheral blood mononuclear cells for TCR repertoire profiling. These data are taken from a study of T cells in localized non-small cell lung cancer (dated by TCRdb to 2018 to 2021). With regard to the full study: T cell repertoires of about 240 early-stage NSCLC patients were analyzed, with tumors being compared against uninvolved tumor-adjacent lungs. The cohort was made up of around 250 treatment-naive NSCLC patients whose localized lung tumors had been resected. The mean age of the NSCLC patients was approximately 71 years, with 130 or so men and about a hundred women.

TCR beta CDR3 regions were sequenced from DNA using the immunoSEQ Assay. The authors' pipeline ran thus. T cell density was computed as TCR beta template counts normalized to usable DNA estimated by amplifying housekeeping genes. Using the preseqR package, richness was estimated by extrapolating to 120,000 templates for tissue samples and 400,000 templates for PBMC samples. Clonality was defined as one minus Pielou's evenness. Differential abundance testing on productive amino-acid clonotypes, with a minimum total count of 5 and an alpha of 0.1, was used to identify tissue-enriched TCRs. The Jaccard Index and the Morisita Overlap Index were used to measure how much the repertoires overlapped between compartments. GLIPH grouped TCR beta CDR3s together with public tetramer-defined viral CDR3s, and a viral motif had to include at least three viral sequences and also show V-gene enrichment. Here the immuneACCESS table is served through TCRdb, limited to in-frame sequences with V and J called. Missing clones are a known gap in these copies; in checked studies unresolved V genes cover under half, and the rest lacks a known reason. V and J calls and clone size come straight from that table; D and trimming were deduced from the DNA. This sample lists about 22,000 clones; 75% to 90% were detected once. The top ten clones comprise approximately 24% of the sample.

Sequences SGHAT (CDR1) and FQNNGV (CDR2) are obtained from the germline V gene. Measured from the cysteine to the phenylalanine, the CDR3 is 15 residues long. Only the CDR3 part of the read is kept: 45 bases, read in frame from the first base. V is shortened by 4 bases, J by 0 bases, and the region joining them spans 10 bases. Points the paper makes about the study in general: Because multi-region tumor sequencing was not done, intratumor heterogeneity could not be ruled out. Higher T cell density in blood was associated with longer overall survival, whereas higher clonality in adjacent lung was associated with shorter survival. Uninvolved tumor-adjacent lung showed the highest T cell clonality, higher than tumor, which suggests more focused antigenic responses in the uninvolved tumor-adjacent lung. A median of roughly 56 of the top 100 tumor clones were detected in paired uninvolved adjacent lung, and 28 of these tumor clones were also found among the top 100 clones of the paired uninvolved adjacent lung. Since the design was exploratory, TCR variables were selected using unadjusted p-values with no false-discovery rate correction.

The rearrangement combines TRBV11-2 with TRBJ1-5; a tentative D match to TRBD1 spans 5 bases. This sequence was found in a man aged 35 to 69 with stage II squamous cell lung carcinoma. This material consisted of PBMCs, taken before any cancer treatment. CDR3 reads: CASSYGAGSNQPQHF. The sequenced DNA: TGTGCCAGCAGCTACGGGGCTGGTAGCAATCAGCCCCAGCATTTT.